This T cell receptor beta chain is drawn from a study of OX40 agonist ivuxolimab in advanced cancers. Overall study context: Hepatocellular carcinoma, melanoma, renal cell or head and neck cancer affected the dose-escalation patients. General study points: Within 6 weeks, CD4+ and CD8+ blood T cells expanded clonally at 0.1 to 3.0 mg/kg.

Trimming cost V 2 bases and J 2 bases, with 10 bases left between them. The CDR3 covers 15 residues. CDR1 and CDR2 (germline): MNHNY, SVGAGI (reference sequence). Patients were ineligible given autoimmune disease history or systemic immunosuppression. As for this clone: Its antigen remains unidentified.

The data were produced by immunoSEQ multiplex PCR, yet TCRdb's version contains in-frame clones alone and is incomplete. This table holds 65,000 to 85,000 clones, approximately 85% found once. The V and J genes are TRBV6-6 and TRBJ1-3; D remains unclear. The starting material was CD4+ or CD8+ T cells sorted from blood, obtained in a trial of the OX40 agonist ivuxolimab. This sequence was found in an adult with an advanced solid tumor such as melanoma, head and neck, liver or kidney cancer. In DNA, the CDR3 is TGTGCCAGCAGTTACGAGCGGGAGACTGGAAACACCATATATTTT. This gives the protein CASSYERETGNTIYF.